Following are 27 T cell receptor beta chains from one sample sequenced in a study of CD8+ T cells in alopecia areata. Following extraction, RNA underwent reverse transcription to cDNA, which served as the sequencing template. The assay was immunoSEQ multiplex PCR, and TCRdb's table has in-frame clones only and misses some. This sample carries 110,000 to 150,000 clones, about 60% of them seen once, and the ten largest clones take roughly 6.7%. The sequences come from CD4+ T cells sorted from blood, collected at week 0. The receptors stem from a human donor with alopecia areata.

This chain links TRBV7-2 with TRBJ2-3, with D perhaps matching TRBD2 (6 bases). Trimming pared 3 bases from V and 1 base from J, leaving 8 bases between. The CDR3 has 14 amino acids. Germline assignment: CDR1 SGHTA and CDR2 FQGNSA. The CDR3 DNA reads as TGTGCCAGCAGCTTTAGCGGCCGCACAGATACGCAGTATTTT. This gives the protein CASSFSGRTDTQYF.

The chain recombines TRBV15 with TRBJ2-5; D perhaps matches TRBD2 (6 bases). Trimming left V 5 bases short and J 1 base short, with 14 bases between. CDR3 length: 15 residues. CDR1 and CDR2 (germline): LNHNV, YYDKDF (reference sequence). CDR3 region: CATSRGRLFQETQYF. CDR3 DNA: TGTGCCACCAGCCGGGGGAGACTGTTCCAAGAGACCCAGTACTTC.

The V gene is TRBV29-1, the J gene TRBJ2-2; 8 positions agree with TRBD1. The germline CDR1 and CDR2 sequences are SQVTM and ANQGSEA. The CDR3 loop spans 13 amino acids. The J segment lost 4 bases and the V segment lost 5 bases, leaving 3 bases of the junction unmatched. The CDR3 spells CSVSDRGTGELFF. CDR3 nucleotides: TGCAGCGTTTCAGACAGGGGCACCGGGGAGCTGTTTTTT.

The J gene is TRBJ1-5, the V gene TRBV10-3; tentatively, D is TRBD1 (5 bases). The CDR3 sequence is 13 residues long. The germline V and J ends were trimmed by 8 bases and 7 bases, with 15 bases remaining between them. Germline V gene lookup returns CDR1 ENHRY and CDR2 SYGVKD. CDR3 nucleotides: TGTGCCATCCGGGACGGAACGGGACAGCCCCAGCATTTT. Translation: CAIRDGTGQPQHF.

The chain links TRBV2 to TRBJ1-2; maybe TRBD1 (5 bases). Germline-derived CDR1 and CDR2 are SNHLY and FYNNEI. Trimming removed 8 bases from V and 4 bases from J, with 8 bases in between. CDR3 length: 11 amino acids. In DNA form, the CDR3 reads TGTGCCAGCGCAGGGCTCTATGGCTACACCTTC. Its translation: CASAGLYGYTF.

V and J are TRBV5-7 and TRBJ2-1; D not resolved. TRBV5-7 belongs to the ORF category, with a function that is uncertain. The CDR3 is 15 amino acids. Trimming took off 7 bases at V and 7 bases at J, with 21 bases between the two ends. DNA for the CDR3: TGTGCCAGCCACATCCTAGAGCCCCCCCTGAATGAGCAGTTCTTC. As protein: CASHILEPPLNEQFF.

This clone was seen a single time. This chain links TRBV30 with TRBJ1-1; D not certain. The CDR3 is 12 residues long. The ends were cut back, 3 bases at V and 4 bases at J, with 9 bases in the middle. Looked up from germline, CDR1 is GTSNPN and CDR2 is SVGIG (reference sequence). The CDR3 is CAWRGLGTEAFF. The CDR3 coding sequence is TGTGCCTGGAGAGGCTTGGGCACTGAAGCTTTCTTT. Full variable domain (rest looked up from reference TRBV30 and TRBJ1-1): SQTIHQWPATLVQPVGSPLSLECTVEGTSNPNLYWYRQAAGRGLQLLFYSVGIGQISSEVPQNLSASRPQDRQFILSSKKLLLSDSGFYLCAWRGLGTEAFFGQGTRLTVV.

The V gene is TRBV30, the J gene TRBJ1-2, with unresolved D. Germline CDR1 is GTSNPN and CDR2 is SVGIG (reference sequence). The CDR3 consists of 12 residues. Trimming cost V 1 base and J 8 bases, with 11 bases left between them. CDR3: CAWSGLRVGYTF. The DNA for the CDR3 is TGTGCCTGGAGTGGGCTCCGTGTGGGCTACACCTTC.

The V gene is TRBV29-1, the J gene TRBJ1-1, with 7 bases that match TRBD1. The CDR3 is 14 amino acids. The germline V gene encodes CDR1 SQVTM and CDR2 ANQGSEA. The trim removed 4 bases at V and 0 bases at J, leaving 5 bases unmatched. In nucleotides, the CDR3 is TGCAGCGTTGGGGACAGAAGGGTGAACACTGAAGCTTTCTTT. Amino acid sequence: CSVGDRRVNTEAFF.

The sample holds a few counts of this clone. V and J are TRBV5-1 and TRBJ2-1; 11 bases line up with TRBD2. CDR3 length: 16 residues. Germline V gene data show CDR1 as SGHRS and CDR2 as YFSETQ. V trimming: 3 bases; J trimming: 8 bases; junction bases outside the gene matches: 10. CDR3 residues: CASSYGSGGAYDEQFF. CDR3 DNA sequence: TGCGCCAGCAGCTATGGTAGCGGGGGGGCGTACGATGAGCAGTTCTTC. Full variable domain (remainder filled in from reference TRBV5-1 and TRBJ2-1): KAGVTQTPRYLIKTRGQQVTLSCSPISGHRSVSWYQQTPGQGLQFLFEYFSETQRNKGNFPGRFSGRQFSNSRSEMNVSTLELGDSALYLCASSYGSGGAYDEQFFGPGTRLTVL.

The chain is built from TRBV7-9 and TRBJ2-3; possibly TRBD2 for D (5 bases). V gave up 2 bases and J gave up 6 bases, with 12 bases separating them. CDR1 and CDR2 from the germline V gene are SEHNR and FQNEAQ (reference sequence). CDR3 length: 14 residues. This CDR3 is CASSLTLAMDTQYF. DNA of the CDR3: TGTGCCAGCAGCTTAACCCTAGCAATGGATACGCAGTATTTT.

The V and J genes are TRBV6-1 and TRBJ2-7; 9 nucleotides line up with TRBD1. This CDR3 region has 15 residues. The trim removed 6 bases at V and 2 bases at J, leaving 8 bases unmatched. Germline V gene data show CDR1 as MNHNS and CDR2 as SASEGT. The DNA of the CDR3 is TGTGCCAGCAGGGTTCTGGACAGGGGTACCTACGAGCAGTACTTC. Translation gives CASRVLDRGTYEQYF.

The CDR3 nucleotides are TGCGCCAGCAGCTTGTCGGATGTCGCGTCAGCTTTCTTT. Its protein is CASSLSDVASAFF. The rearrangement links TRBV5-1 to TRBJ1-1; D call uncertain. The CDR3 totals 13 residues. V lost 1 base to trimming and J lost 10 bases, with 14 bases between them. CDR1 is SGHRS and CDR2 is YFSETQ in the germline V gene.

This clone was seen only a few times. This chain joins TRBV7-9 and TRBJ2-3; weak D call: TRBD1 (6 bases). V lost 2 bases to trimming and J lost 2 bases, with 11 bases between them. The CDR3 has 15 amino acids. Germline V CDR1 and CDR2: SEHNR, FQNEAQ (reference sequence). CDR3 coding DNA: TGTGCCAGCAGCTTATTCCAGGGGTCCACAGATACGCAGTATTTT. This encodes CASSLFQGSTDTQYF.

The chain couples TRBV6-5 to TRBJ1-2, with TRBD1 identical over 8 bases. Per germline, CDR1 MNHEY and CDR2 SVGAGI. The CDR3 is 14 amino acids. The V segment lost 1 base and the J segment 4 bases; nucleotides outside the gene matches: 2. CDR3 nucleotide sequence: TGTGCCAGCAGTTACTTAGACAGGGGCTATGGCTACACCTTC. It codes for CASSYLDRGYGYTF.

The V gene is TRBV30, the J gene TRBJ2-1; perhaps D is TRBD1 or TRBD2 (5 bases each). Germline V gene lookup returns CDR1 GTSNPN and CDR2 SVGIG (reference sequence). V was shortened by 4 bases and J by 9 bases, with 16 bases between the two germline ends. The CDR3 is 13 amino acids. The DNA for the CDR3 is TGTGCCTGGAATGTTTATCGGGGCGGTGAGCAGTTCTTC. It codes for CAWNVYRGGEQFF.

J is TRBJ1-1 and V is TRBV29-1; no definite D call. V lost 7 bases to trimming and J lost 3 bases, with 9 bases between them. The CDR3 sequence is 11 residues long. CDR1 SQVTM and CDR2 ANQGSEA come from the germline V gene. The CDR3 DNA reads TGCAGCGCAATTGTTGACACTGAAGCTTTCTTT. This encodes CSAIVDTEAFF. The whole variable domain, remainder taken from reference TRBV29-1 and TRBJ1-1, is SAVISQKPSRDICQRGTSLTIQCQVDSQVTMMFWYRQQPGQSLTLIATANQGSEATYESGFVIDKFPISRPNLTFSTLTVSNMSPEDSSIYLCSAIVDTEAFFGQGTRLTVV.

V usage is TRBV30 and J usage is TRBJ2-3, with a possible D match to TRBD1 (5 bases). The germline V and J ends were trimmed by 1 base and 5 bases, with 19 bases remaining between them. The CDR3 has 16 residues. Germline CDR1 GTSNPN, CDR2 SVGIG (reference sequence). The CDR3 bases are TGTGCCTGGAGTGGGGGTAAGGGGCTCAAGTTAGATACGCAGTATTTT. Its protein is CAWSGGKGLKLDTQYF.

CDR3 sequence: CASSSRRQGINYGYTF. CDR3 nucleotides: TGTGCCAGCAGCTCTCGGCGGCAGGGAATAAACTATGGCTACACCTTC. This chain uses TRBV5-6 with TRBJ1-2; tentative D call: TRBD1 (5 bases). This CDR3 region has 16 residues. Trimming took 3 bases from V and 2 from J, leaving 17 bases between them. Per germline, CDR1 SGHDT and CDR2 YYEEEE.

CDR3: CASSPPGLYSSGANVLTF. CDR3 DNA: TGTGCCAGCTCACCTCCGGGCCTATACAGCTCCGGGGCCAACGTCCTGACTTTC. This chain uses TRBV18 with TRBJ2-6; no reliable D call. The CDR3 covers 18 residues. Trimming removed 3 bases at V and 4 bases at J, with 19 bases between. The germline V gene encodes CDR1 KGHSH and CDR2 LQKENI.

The chain joins TRBV29-1 to TRBJ2-3, with D perhaps TRBD1 (5 bases). CDR1 and CDR2 from the germline V gene are SQVTM and ANQGSEA. The V gene lost 3 bases and the J gene lost 6 bases, with 7 bases spanning the gap. CDR3 size: 11 residues. The CDR3 nucleotides read TGCAGCGTTGAGGCAGGGGATACGCAGTATTTT. Its translation: CSVEAGDTQYF.

The chain uses TRBV5-1 and TRBJ1-4; D remains unclear. From germline, CDR1 is SGHRS and CDR2 YFSETQ. The CDR3 runs to 15 residues. The germline V and J ends were trimmed by 0 bases and 0 bases, with 6 bases remaining between them. CDR3 bases: TGCGCCAGCAGCTTGGAGGGTTCAACTAATGAAAAACTGTTTTTT. Protein: CASSLEGSTNEKLFF.

This chain connects TRBV5-4 to TRBJ2-5, with 8 bases aligning to TRBD1. V dropped 2 bases and J dropped 4; count of bases not matched to a gene: 4. CDR3 length: 14 amino acids. Germline CDR1 is SGHNT and CDR2 is YYREEE (reference sequence). CDR3 residues: CASSLRTGRETQYF. Written as DNA, the CDR3 is TGTGCCAGCAGCTTAAGGACAGGGCGAGAGACCCAGTACTTC.

This chain connects TRBV2 to TRBJ2-5, with D possibly being TRBD2 (6 bases). With 10 bases removed from V and 5 bases from J, the gap between germline ends came to 17 bases. CDR1 SNHLY and CDR2 FYNNEI come from the germline V gene. This CDR3 has 13 residues. CDR3 in amino acids: CATAGLLRETQYF. Here the CDR3 DNA reads TGTGCCACCGCCGGACTACTTCGGGAGACCCAGTACTTC.

This clone appeared a single time. V is TRBV27 and J is TRBJ2-7; D is undetermined. Deletions cut 6 bases from V and 0 bases from J, with 6 bases between. The CDR3 length is 12 residues. Germline V CDR1 and CDR2: MNHEY, SMNVEV (reference sequence). This CDR3 is CASSLSSYEQYF. CDR3 in DNA: TGTGCCAGCAGCTTAAGCTCCTACGAGCAGTACTTC.

The table lists this clone with many counts. This chain uses TRBV7-2 with TRBJ2-3; a possible D gene is TRBD2 (6 bases). With 4 bases removed from V and 0 bases from J, the gap between germline ends came to 11 bases. The CDR3 extends over 15 amino acids. Germline CDR1 SGHTA, CDR2 FQGNSA. The CDR3 region is CASSSTGTSTDTQYF. The CDR3 DNA sequence: TGTGCCAGCAGCTCGACCGGGACTAGCACAGATACGCAGTATTTT.

In this sample, this clone turned up a few times. The CDR3 DNA sequence: TGTGCCAGCAGTGGACCGGGACACGGAGACAATGAGCAGTTCTTC. This encodes CASSGPGHGDNEQFF. The chain carries TRBV25-1 and TRBJ2-1; a weak D match, TRBD1 (6 bases). The germline gives CDR1 MGHDK, CDR2 SYGVNS. The CDR3 covers 15 residues. V dropped 4 bases and J dropped 5 bases, with 15 bases sitting between them.